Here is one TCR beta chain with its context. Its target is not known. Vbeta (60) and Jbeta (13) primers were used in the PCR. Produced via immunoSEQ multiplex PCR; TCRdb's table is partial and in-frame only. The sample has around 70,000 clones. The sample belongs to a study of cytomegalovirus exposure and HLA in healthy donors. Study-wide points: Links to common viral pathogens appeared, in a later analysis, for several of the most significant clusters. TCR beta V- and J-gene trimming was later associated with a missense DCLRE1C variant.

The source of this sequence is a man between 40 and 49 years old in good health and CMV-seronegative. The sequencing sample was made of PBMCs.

The CDR3 DNA sequence: TGCGCCAGCAGCCAAGAAGCGACAGCAAGGGGTGGCTACACCTTC. Its translation is CASSQEATARGGYTF. This rearrangement joins TRBV4-3 to TRBJ1-2, with D tentatively TRBD1 (5 bases). CDR1 and CDR2 from the germline V gene are LGHNA and YSLEER. V shed 0 bases and J shed 7 bases, with 15 bases lying between them. The CDR3 length is 15 residues.